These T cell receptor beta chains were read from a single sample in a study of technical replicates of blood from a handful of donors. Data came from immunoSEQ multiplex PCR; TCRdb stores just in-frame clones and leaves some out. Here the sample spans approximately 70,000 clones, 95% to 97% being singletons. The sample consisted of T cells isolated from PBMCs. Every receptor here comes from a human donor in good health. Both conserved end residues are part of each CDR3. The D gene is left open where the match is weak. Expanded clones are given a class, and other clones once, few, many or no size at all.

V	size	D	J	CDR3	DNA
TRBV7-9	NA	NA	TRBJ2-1	CASSLTRQASSYNEQFF	TGTGCCAGCAGCCTTACGAGACAGGCCAGCTCCTACAATGAGCAGTTCTTC
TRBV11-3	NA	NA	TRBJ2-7	CASSLVAGSWYEQYF	TGTGCCAGCAGCTTAGTCGCGGGTTCCTGGTACGAGCAGTACTTC
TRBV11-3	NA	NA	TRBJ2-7	CASSLEGAYEQYF	TGTGCCAGCAGCTTAGAGGGGGCGTACGAGCAGTACTTC
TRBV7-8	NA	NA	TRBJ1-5	CASSLGGVWQPQHF	TGTGCCAGCAGCTTGGGGGGGGTCTGGCAGCCCCAGCATTTT
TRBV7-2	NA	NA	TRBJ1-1	CASFLRGNTEAFF	TGTGCCAGCTTCCTTCGGGGGAACACTGAAGCTTTCTTT
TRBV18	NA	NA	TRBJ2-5	CASSPPRETQYF	TGTGCCAGCTCACCCCCCCGAGAGACCCAGTACTTC
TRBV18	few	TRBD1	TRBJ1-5	CASSLTGLNQPQHF	TGTGCCAGCTCACTGACAGGGCTCAATCAGCCCCAGCATTTT
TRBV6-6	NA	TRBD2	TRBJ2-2	CASSLGLAGPGELFF	TGTGCCAGCAGCCTGGGACTAGCGGGACCCGGGGAGCTGTTTTTT
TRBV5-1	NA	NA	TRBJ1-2	CASSSDSSYFGYTF	TGCGCCAGCAGCTCGGACAGCTCCTATTTTGGCTACACCTTC
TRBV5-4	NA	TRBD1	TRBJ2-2	CASSPMARDRATGELFF	TGTGCCAGCAGCCCGATGGCCCGGGACAGGGCCACCGGGGAGCTGTTTTTT
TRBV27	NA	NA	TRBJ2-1	CASSLYPSRYGNEQFF	TGTGCCAGCAGTTTATACCCTAGCCGATATGGAAATGAGCAGTTCTTC
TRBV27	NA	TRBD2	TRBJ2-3	CASSRRPGLGTDTQYF	TGTGCCAGCAGTCGACGACCGGGACTAGGTACAGATACGCAGTATTTT
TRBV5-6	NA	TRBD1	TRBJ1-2	CASSPWTGGGYTF	TGTGCCAGCAGCCCCTGGACAGGGGGCGGCTACACCTTC
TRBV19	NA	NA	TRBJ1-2	CASSIPRGYGYTF	TGTGCCAGTAGTATTCCCCGCGGATATGGCTACACCTTC
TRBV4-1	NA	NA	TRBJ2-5	CASSLGLKETQYF	TGCGCCAGCAGCCTAGGACTTAAAGAGACCCAGTACTTC
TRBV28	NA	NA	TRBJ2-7	CASSSSGSYPLDEQYF	TGTGCCAGCAGTTCCTCGGGAAGCTATCCTTTAGACGAGCAGTACTTC
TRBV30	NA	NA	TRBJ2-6	CAWKGVGANVLTF	TGTGCCTGGAAGGGAGTTGGGGCCAACGTCCTGACTTTC
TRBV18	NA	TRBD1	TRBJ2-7	CASSPRQGSSYEQYF	TGTGCCAGCTCACCACGACAGGGTAGCTCCTACGAGCAGTACTTC
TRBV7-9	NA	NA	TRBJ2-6	CASSYSTGSGSLGANVLTF	TGTGCCAGCAGCTATTCGACAGGCTCCGGCTCTCTGGGGGCCAACGTCCTGACTTTC
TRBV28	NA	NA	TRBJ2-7	CASLGSSYEQYF	TGTGCCAGCTTAGGGAGTTCCTACGAGCAGTACTTC
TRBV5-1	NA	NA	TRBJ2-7	CASSFLLSGSISYEQYF	TGCGCCAGCAGCTTTTTATTGTCAGGGTCCATCTCCTACGAGCAGTACTTC
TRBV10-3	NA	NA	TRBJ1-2	CAISESNMFYGYTF	TGTGCCATCAGTGAGTCGAACATGTTCTATGGCTACACCTTC
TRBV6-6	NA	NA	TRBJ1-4	CASRRRQATNEKLFF	TGTGCCAGCAGACGACGACAGGCAACTAATGAAAAACTGTTTTTT
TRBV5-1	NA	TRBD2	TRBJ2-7	CASSLGSGSYEQYF	TGCGCCAGCAGCTTAGGGAGCGGGAGCTACGAGCAGTACTTC